The following is a T cell receptor (beta chain) sequence with its context. The data originate from a study of cytomegalovirus exposure and HLA in healthy donors. The CDR3 runs to 14 residues. V was clipped by 4 bases and J by 9 bases; unmatched bases: 8. The germline gives CDR1 GTSNPN, CDR2 SVGIG (reference sequence). Both 60 Vbeta primers and 13 Jbeta primers went into the PCR. Only in-frame clones appear in the TCRdb table, and some are missing; sequencing was by immunoSEQ multiplex PCR. This listing includes 140,000 to 150,000 clones. Input material: PBMCs. The chain combines TRBV30 with TRBJ2-1; 11 bases map to TRBD2. The TCR sequence derives from a male donor in good health and CMV-seronegative. The CDR3 region is CAWTLAGGSFEQFF. DNA of the CDR3: TGTGCCTGGACCCTAGCGGGGGGTTCGTTTGAGCAGTTCTTC.